These T cell receptor beta chains were read from a single sample in a study of T cell changes during pregnancy in multiple sclerosis. Sequenced by immunoSEQ multiplex PCR; TCRdb stores in-frame clones only, minus some. The sample carries about 110,000 clones, 85% to 95% recorded once. The material was peripheral blood, obtained after pregnancy. The receptor source for this set is a female donor with multiple sclerosis, enrolled in a pregnancy study. Both conserved end residues are part of each CDR3. A D gene is named only where the DNA matches it firmly. Size is omitted from some rows. Given values are once, few, many or a class for expanded clones.

J gene | D gene | clone size | V gene | CDR3 protein | CDR3 DNA
TRBJ1-5 | . | . | TRBV7-8 | CASSAEQGNQPQHF | TGTGCCAGCAGCGCAGAGCAGGGAAATCAGCCCCAGCATTTT
TRBJ2-5 | . | . | TRBV5-1 | CASSTRGGETQYF | TGCGCCAGCAGCACCCGGGGTGGTGAGACCCAGTACTTC
TRBJ1-4 | . | . | TRBV4-2 | CASSPREEKLFF | TGTGCCAGCAGCCCCAGGGAAGAAAAACTGTTTTTT
TRBJ1-5 | . | . | TRBV28 | CASSSAGVWRNQPQHF | TGTGCCAGCAGTTCCGCAGGGGTCTGGCGCAATCAGCCCCAGCATTTT
TRBJ1-2 | TRBD1 | once | TRBV9 | CASSAPGTGAYGYTF | TGTGCCAGCAGCGCCCCCGGGACAGGAGCTTATGGCTACACCTTC
TRBJ2-3 | . | . | TRBV29-1 | CSVGQPTDTQYF | TGCAGCGTAGGACAGCCCACAGATACGCAGTATTTT
TRBJ1-6 | . | . | TRBV2 | CASSDSSYNSPLHF | TGTGCCAGCAGTGATAGCTCCTATAATTCACCCCTCCACTTT
TRBJ2-7 | . | . | TRBV28 | CASSPPPQGRPYEQYF | TGTGCCAGCAGTCCCCCCCCACAGGGGAGGCCCTACGAGCAGTACTTC
TRBJ1-1 | . | . | TRBV7-3 | CASSPLTASTEAFF | TGTGCCAGCAGCCCCCTGACAGCGAGCACTGAAGCTTTCTTT
TRBJ2-7 | . | . | TRBV19 | CASRPDSSTFYEQYF | TGTGCCAGTAGACCCGACAGTTCAACATTTTACGAGCAGTACTTC
TRBJ1-1 | TRBD1 | . | TRBV18 | CASSDRGPNTEAFF | TGTGCCAGCTCGGACAGGGGGCCGAACACTGAAGCTTTCTTT
TRBJ1-4 | TRBD1 | . | TRBV25-1 | CASRPNRDRVNEKLFF | TGTGCCAGCAGGCCAAACCGGGACAGGGTTAATGAAAAACTGTTTTTT
TRBJ2-3 | TRBD2 | . | TRBV6-6 | CASTEGLAGGSDTQYF | TGTGCCAGCACCGAAGGACTAGCGGGGGGGTCTGATACGCAGTATTTT
TRBJ2-1 | . | . | TRBV18 | CASSPPGRRGNEQFF | TGTGCCAGCTCACCCCCGGGCCGCAGGGGCAATGAGCAGTTCTTC
TRBJ1-5 | . | once | TRBV4-1 | CASSQGGGGVGNQPQHF | TGCGCCAGCAGCCAAGGGGGCGGGGGTGTAGGTAATCAGCCCCAGCATTTT
TRBJ1-5 | . | . | TRBV25-1 | CASSAGWGSGQPQHF | TGTGCCAGCAGTGCCGGTTGGGGCTCGGGTCAGCCCCAGCATTTT
TRBJ2-5 | TRBD2 | . | TRBV5-1 | CASSYSGVGETQYF | TGCGCCAGCAGCTATAGCGGGGTCGGAGAGACCCAGTACTTC
TRBJ1-4 | . | once | TRBV2 | CASSEQHNEKLFF | TGTGCCAGCAGTGAACAACATAATGAAAAACTGTTTTTT
TRBJ2-3 | . | . | TRBV6-5 | CASSPDIGDTQYF | TGTGCCAGCAGTCCAGACATCGGAGATACGCAGTATTTT
TRBJ2-1 | . | . | TRBV6-6 | CASTRTAANEQFF | TGTGCCAGCACCCGGACAGCGGCCAATGAGCAGTTCTTC
TRBJ2-7 | TRBD2 | . | TRBV6-6 | CASSKLADTYEQYF | TGTGCCAGCAGTAAACTAGCGGATACCTACGAGCAGTACTTC
TRBJ1-2 | . | few | TRBV7-9 | CASSLGGYGYTF | TGTGCCAGCAGCTTAGGAGGGTATGGCTACACCTTC
TRBJ1-3 | . | once | TRBV30 | CAWSVKALGSGNTIYF | TGTGCCTGGAGTGTAAAGGCCCTAGGCTCTGGAAACACCATATATTTT
TRBJ2-2 | TRBD1 | . | TRBV19 | CASSQGVLPGELFF | TGTGCCAGTAGCCAGGGGGTACTCCCCGGGGAGCTGTTTTTT
TRBJ1-1 | TRBD1 | . | TRBV19 | CASFSPGQGRGTEAFF | TGTGCCAGTTTCTCCCCGGGACAGGGGAGGGGAACTGAAGCTTTCTTT
TRBJ2-3 | TRBD2 | . | TRBV6-4 | CASSALAGSTDTQYF | TGTGCCAGCAGTGCCCTAGCGGGGTCCACAGATACGCAGTATTTT
TRBJ1-2 | TRBD1 | . | TRBV5-4 | CASSPQGGSYGYTF | TGTGCCAGCAGCCCACAGGGGGGAAGCTATGGCTACACCTTC
TRBJ1-1 | TRBD1 | . | TRBV6-6 | CASSYPDRGWSTEAFF | TGTGCCAGCAGTTACCCGGACAGGGGATGGAGCACTGAAGCTTTCTTT
TRBJ1-5 | . | . | TRBV5-1 | CASRKGIGGSNQPQHF | TGCGCCAGTCGAAAAGGAATCGGGGGAAGCAATCAGCCCCAGCATTTT
TRBJ2-3 | TRBD1 | . | TRBV19 | CASSILQGPDTQYF | TGTGCCAGTAGTATACTACAGGGGCCAGATACGCAGTATTTT
TRBJ2-6 | TRBD1 | . | TRBV6-1 | CASDRGLGVNVLTF | TGTGCCAGCGACAGGGGGCTGGGAGTCAACGTCCTGACTTTC
TRBJ2-2 | . | . | TRBV30 | CAWTRAGELFF | TGTGCCTGGACGAGGGCCGGGGAGCTGTTTTTT
TRBJ2-1 | . | . | TRBV19 | CASSEGDSYNEQFF | TGTGCCAGTAGTGAAGGGGACTCTTACAATGAGCAGTTCTTC
TRBJ1-3 | . | . | TRBV5-1 | CASSPGQLSGNTIYF | TGCGCCAGCAGCCCCGGACAGCTCTCTGGAAACACCATATATTTT
TRBJ2-5 | TRBD2 | . | TRBV6-1 | CASSPLAGGQETQYF | TGTGCCAGCAGCCCCCTAGCGGGAGGACAAGAGACCCAGTACTTC
TRBJ1-6 | . | few | TRBV7-2 | CASSPRGGSSPLHF | TGTGCCAGCAGCCCTCGCGGGGGCAGTTCACCCCTCCACTTT
TRBJ1-3 | TRBD1 | . | TRBV28 | CASSPPGDSSGNTIYF | TGTGCCAGCAGTCCTCCCGGGGACAGCTCTGGAAACACCATATATTTT
TRBJ2-1 | TRBD2 | . | TRBV11-2 | CASSLAGLAGGDTFF | TGTGCCAGCAGCTTAGCGGGACTAGCGGGGGGGGATACGTTCTTC
TRBJ1-5 | . | . | TRBV19 | CASRPGGGRQPQHF | TGTGCCAGTAGACCTGGGGGAGGGAGGCAGCCCCAGCATTTT
TRBJ1-2 | TRBD1 | . | TRBV6-5 | CASSPTGGGYGYTF | TGTGCCAGCAGTCCTACAGGGGGCGGCTATGGCTACACCTTC
TRBJ1-1 | . | . | TRBV7-2 | CASGVPRGPGGTEAFF | TGTGCCAGCGGAGTACCGCGGGGGCCCGGGGGCACTGAAGCTTTCTTT
TRBJ2-2 | TRBD2 | . | TRBV6-4 | CASAALAGADGELFF | TGTGCCAGCGCGGCGCTAGCGGGAGCGGACGGGGAGCTGTTTTTT
TRBJ2-7 | TRBD2 | . | TRBV5-1 | CASSYRTSGGAEAEQYF | TGCGCCAGCAGCTACCGGACTAGCGGGGGGGCAGAGGCCGAGCAGTACTTC
TRBJ1-6 | . | . | TRBV19 | CASSRGHRDNSPLHF | TGTGCCAGTAGTCGCGGACACCGAGATAATTCACCCCTCCACTTT
TRBJ2-1 | TRBD1 | . | TRBV13 | CASSSPTGADEQFF | TGTGCCAGCAGCTCACCGACAGGGGCCGATGAGCAGTTCTTC
TRBJ2-1 | TRBD2 | . | TRBV27 | CASSSLAGAANEQFF | TGTGCCAGCAGTTCTCTAGCGGGAGCGGCCAATGAGCAGTTCTTC
TRBJ1-3 | . | . | TRBV19 | CASRGQGSSGNTIYF | TGTGCCAGTAGAGGGCAGGGGAGCTCTGGAAACACCATATATTTT
TRBJ1-5 | . | . | TRBV19 | CASYGGNQPQHF | TGTGCCAGCTACGGGGGAAATCAGCCCCAGCATTTT
TRBJ1-2 | TRBD1 | . | TRBV6-1 | CASRGTGDFYGYTF | TGTGCCAGCAGGGGGACAGGGGACTTTTATGGCTACACCTTC
TRBJ1-2 | . | . | TRBV30 | CACPGQAYGYTF | TGTGCCTGCCCCGGACAAGCCTATGGCTACACCTTC
TRBJ2-7 | TRBD2 | once | TRBV6-1 | CASTWGGDRYEQYF | TGTGCCAGCACATGGGGAGGGGACCGGTACGAGCAGTACTTC
TRBJ2-1 | TRBD2 | . | TRBV27 | CASRPTSGRRNEQFF | TGTGCCAGCAGGCCCACTAGCGGGAGACGGAATGAGCAGTTCTTC
TRBJ1-6 | . | . | TRBV10-3 | CAISGQDNSPLHF | TGTGCCATCAGTGGACAGGATAATTCACCCCTCCACTTT
TRBJ1-1 | . | . | TRBV7-2 | CASSFTENTEAFF | TGTGCCAGCAGCTTTACAGAGAACACTGAAGCTTTCTTT
TRBJ1-4 | TRBD1 | . | TRBV5-1 | CASSPATGEWEKLFF | TGCGCCAGCAGCCCCGCGACAGGGGAGTGGGAAAAACTGTTTTTT
TRBJ2-7 | TRBD1 | . | TRBV5-1 | CASSLVSGGSYEQYF | TGCGCCAGCAGCTTGGTATCAGGGGGCTCCTACGAGCAGTACTTC
TRBJ2-7 | TRBD2 | . | TRBV13 | CASSTTAGWNEQYF | TGTGCCAGCAGTACCACAGCGGGATGGAACGAGCAGTACTTC
TRBJ1-2 | TRBD1 | once | TRBV5-1 | CARRIRDRPLRGYTF | TGCGCCAGGAGAATCCGGGACAGGCCTCTTAGGGGCTACACCTTC
TRBJ1-1 | TRBD1 | . | TRBV5-1 | CASSRDGGGLNTEAFF | TGCGCCAGCAGCCGCGACGGAGGGGGCTTAAACACTGAAGCTTTCTTT